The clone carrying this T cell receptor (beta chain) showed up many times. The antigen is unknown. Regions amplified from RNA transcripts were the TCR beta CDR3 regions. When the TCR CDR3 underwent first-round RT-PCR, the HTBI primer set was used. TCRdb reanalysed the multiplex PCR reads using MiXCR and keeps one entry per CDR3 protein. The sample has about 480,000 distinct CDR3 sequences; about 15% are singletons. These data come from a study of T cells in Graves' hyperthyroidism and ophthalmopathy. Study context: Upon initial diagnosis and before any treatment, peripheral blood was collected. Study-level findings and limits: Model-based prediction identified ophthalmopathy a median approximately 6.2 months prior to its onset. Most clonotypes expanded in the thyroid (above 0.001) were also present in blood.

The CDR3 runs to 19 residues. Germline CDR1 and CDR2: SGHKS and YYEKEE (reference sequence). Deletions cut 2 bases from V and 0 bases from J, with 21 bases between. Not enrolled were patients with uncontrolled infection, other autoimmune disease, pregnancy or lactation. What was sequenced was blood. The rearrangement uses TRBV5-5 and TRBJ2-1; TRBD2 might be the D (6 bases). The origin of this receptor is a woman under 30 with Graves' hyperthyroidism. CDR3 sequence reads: CASSFGTRGIMSSYNEQFF. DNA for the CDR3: TGTGCCAGCAGCTTCGGGACCCGGGGGATAATGAGCTCCTACAATGAGCAGTTCTTC.